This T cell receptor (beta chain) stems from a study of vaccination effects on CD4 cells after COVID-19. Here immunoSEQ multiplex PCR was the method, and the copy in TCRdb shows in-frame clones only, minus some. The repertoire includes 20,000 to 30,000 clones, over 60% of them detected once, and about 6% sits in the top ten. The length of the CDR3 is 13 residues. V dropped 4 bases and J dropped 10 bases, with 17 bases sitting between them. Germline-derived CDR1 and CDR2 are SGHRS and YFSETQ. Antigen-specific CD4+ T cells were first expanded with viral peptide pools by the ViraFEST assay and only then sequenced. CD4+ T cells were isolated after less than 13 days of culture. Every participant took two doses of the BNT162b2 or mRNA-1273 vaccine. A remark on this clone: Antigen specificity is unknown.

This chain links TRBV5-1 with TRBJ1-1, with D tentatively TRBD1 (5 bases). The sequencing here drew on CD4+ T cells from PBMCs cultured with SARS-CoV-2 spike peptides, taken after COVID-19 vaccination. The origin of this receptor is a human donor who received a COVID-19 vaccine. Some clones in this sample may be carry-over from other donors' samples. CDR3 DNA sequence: TGCGCCAGCAGCCCAGGGATTGCTGCTGGAGCTTTCTTT. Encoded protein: CASSPGIAAGAFF.